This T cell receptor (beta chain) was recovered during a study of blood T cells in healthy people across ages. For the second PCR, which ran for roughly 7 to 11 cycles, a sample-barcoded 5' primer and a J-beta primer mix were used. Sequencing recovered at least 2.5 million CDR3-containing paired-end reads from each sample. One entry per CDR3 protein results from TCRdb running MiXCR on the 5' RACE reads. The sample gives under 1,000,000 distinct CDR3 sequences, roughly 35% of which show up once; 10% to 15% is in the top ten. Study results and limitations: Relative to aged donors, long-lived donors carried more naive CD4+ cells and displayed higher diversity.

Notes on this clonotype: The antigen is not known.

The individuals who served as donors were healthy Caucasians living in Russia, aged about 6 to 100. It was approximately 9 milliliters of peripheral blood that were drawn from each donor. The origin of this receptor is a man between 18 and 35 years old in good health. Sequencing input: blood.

The CDR3 bases are TGCAGCGTTGAAATGGGTGGGAATGAGCAGTTCTTC. This codes for CSVEMGGNEQFF. The V call is TRBV29-1, the J call TRBJ2-1; D is unresolved. In germline, CDR1 is SQVTM, CDR2 ANQGSEA. Trimming pared 2 bases from V and 7 bases from J, leaving 9 bases between. The CDR3 spans 12 residues.